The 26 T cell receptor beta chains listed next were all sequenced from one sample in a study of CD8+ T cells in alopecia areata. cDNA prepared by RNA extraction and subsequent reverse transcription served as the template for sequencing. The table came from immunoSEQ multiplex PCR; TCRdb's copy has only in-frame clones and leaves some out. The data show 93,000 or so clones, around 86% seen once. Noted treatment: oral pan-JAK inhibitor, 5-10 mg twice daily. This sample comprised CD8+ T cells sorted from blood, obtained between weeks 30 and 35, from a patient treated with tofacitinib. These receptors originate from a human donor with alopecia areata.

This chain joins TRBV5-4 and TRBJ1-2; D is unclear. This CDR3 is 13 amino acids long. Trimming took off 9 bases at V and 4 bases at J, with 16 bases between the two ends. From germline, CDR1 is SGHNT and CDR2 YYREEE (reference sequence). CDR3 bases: TGTGCCATAAAGTTTCTGGGCCGCTATGGCTACACCTTC. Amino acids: CAIKFLGRYGYTF.

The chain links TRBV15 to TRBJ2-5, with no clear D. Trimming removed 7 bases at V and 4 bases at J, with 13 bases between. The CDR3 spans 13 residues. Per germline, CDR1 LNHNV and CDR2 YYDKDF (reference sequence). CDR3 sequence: CATKVKGVETQYF. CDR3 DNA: TGTGCCACCAAAGTCAAAGGAGTAGAGACCCAGTACTTC.

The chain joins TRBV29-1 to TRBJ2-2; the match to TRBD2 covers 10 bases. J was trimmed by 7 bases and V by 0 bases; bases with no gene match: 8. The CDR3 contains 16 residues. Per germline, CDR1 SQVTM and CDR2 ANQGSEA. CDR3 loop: CSVEEKAGGFGGELFF. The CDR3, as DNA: TGCAGCGTTGAAGAGAAAGCGGGAGGGTTCGGCGGGGAGCTGTTTTTT.

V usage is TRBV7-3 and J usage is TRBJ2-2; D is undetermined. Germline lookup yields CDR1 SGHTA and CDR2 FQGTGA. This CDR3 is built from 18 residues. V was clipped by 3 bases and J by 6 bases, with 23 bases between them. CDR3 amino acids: CASSFCPSQASRPGELFF. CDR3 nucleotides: TGTGCCAGCAGCTTCTGCCCTAGTCAGGCTAGTCGGCCCGGGGAGCTGTTTTTT.

The DNA for the CDR3 is TGTGCCAGCGCCGAGGTGTACGAGCAGTACTTC. Translating it yields CASAEVYEQYF. The chain joins TRBV7-8 to TRBJ2-7; D call uncertain. With 8 bases removed from V and 4 bases from J, the gap between germline ends came to 9 bases. Germline V CDR1 and CDR2: SGHVS, FQNEAQ. The CDR3 runs to 11 residues.

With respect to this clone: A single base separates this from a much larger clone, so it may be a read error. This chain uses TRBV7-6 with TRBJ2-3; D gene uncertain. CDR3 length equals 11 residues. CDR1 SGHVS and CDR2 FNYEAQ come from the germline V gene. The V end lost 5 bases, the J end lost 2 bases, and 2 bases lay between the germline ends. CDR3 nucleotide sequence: TGTGCCAGCAGCAACACAGATACGCAGTATTTT. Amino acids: CASSNTDTQYF.

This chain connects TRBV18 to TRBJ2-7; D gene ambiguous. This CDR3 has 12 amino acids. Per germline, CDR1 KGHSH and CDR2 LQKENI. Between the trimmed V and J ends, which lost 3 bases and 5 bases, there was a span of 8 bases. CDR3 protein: CASSPEVNEQYF. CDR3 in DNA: TGTGCCAGCTCACCCGAAGTAAACGAGCAGTACTTC.

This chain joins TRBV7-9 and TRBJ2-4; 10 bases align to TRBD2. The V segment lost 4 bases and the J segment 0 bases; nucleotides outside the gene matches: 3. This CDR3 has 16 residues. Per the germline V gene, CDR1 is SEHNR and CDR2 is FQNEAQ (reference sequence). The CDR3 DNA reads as TGTGCCAGCAGCTGGACTAGCGGCCTAGCCAAAAACATTCAGTACTTC. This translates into CASSWTSGLAKNIQYF.

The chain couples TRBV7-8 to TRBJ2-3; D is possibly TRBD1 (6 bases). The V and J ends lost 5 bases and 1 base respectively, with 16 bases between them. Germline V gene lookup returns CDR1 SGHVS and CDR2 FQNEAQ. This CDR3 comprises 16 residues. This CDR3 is CASSDPGEGGTDTQYF. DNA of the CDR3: TGTGCCAGCAGCGACCCAGGGGAAGGAGGCACAGATACGCAGTATTTT.

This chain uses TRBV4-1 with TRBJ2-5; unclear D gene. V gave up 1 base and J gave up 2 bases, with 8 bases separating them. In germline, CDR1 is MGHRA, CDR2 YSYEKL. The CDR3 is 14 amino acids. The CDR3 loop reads CASSQGSLQETQYF. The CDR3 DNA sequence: TGCGCCAGCAGCCAAGGGTCCCTACAAGAGACCCAGTACTTC.

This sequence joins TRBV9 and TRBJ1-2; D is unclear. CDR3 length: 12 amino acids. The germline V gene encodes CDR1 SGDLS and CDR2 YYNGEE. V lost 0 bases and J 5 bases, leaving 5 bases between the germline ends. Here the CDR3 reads CASSVGVYGYTF. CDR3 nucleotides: TGTGCCAGCAGCGTAGGGGTATATGGCTACACCTTC.

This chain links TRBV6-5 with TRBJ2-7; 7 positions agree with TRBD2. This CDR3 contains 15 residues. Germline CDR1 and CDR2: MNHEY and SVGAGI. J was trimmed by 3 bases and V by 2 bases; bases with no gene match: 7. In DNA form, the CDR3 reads TGTGCCAGCAGTTACGCTCCGGGACTAAACTACGAGCAGTACTTC. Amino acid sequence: CASSYAPGLNYEQYF.

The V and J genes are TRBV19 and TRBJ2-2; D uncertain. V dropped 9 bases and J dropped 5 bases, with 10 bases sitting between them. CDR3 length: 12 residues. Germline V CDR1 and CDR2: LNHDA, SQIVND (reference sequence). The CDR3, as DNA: TGTGCCAGCCTATGGGGAACCGGGGAGCTGTTTTTT. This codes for CASLWGTGELFF.

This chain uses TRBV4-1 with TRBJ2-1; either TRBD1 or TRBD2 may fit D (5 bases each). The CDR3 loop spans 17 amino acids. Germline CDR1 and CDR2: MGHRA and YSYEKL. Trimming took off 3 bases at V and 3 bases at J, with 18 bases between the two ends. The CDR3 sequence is CASSHGRGQTHYNEQFF. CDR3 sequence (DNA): TGCGCCAGCAGCCATGGTCGGGGCCAGACCCACTACAATGAGCAGTTCTTC.

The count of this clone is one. CDR3 nucleotide sequence: TGTGCCAGCAGCGAGGGTCTAGCGGGGGACACAGATACGCAGTATTTT. Protein product: CASSEGLAGDTDTQYF. The chain carries TRBV2 and TRBJ2-3; 10 nucleotides align to TRBD2. CDR3 length: 16 residues. Germline V gene sequence: CDR1 SNHLY, CDR2 FYNNEI. The V segment lost 6 bases and the J segment 2 bases; nucleotides outside the gene matches: 8. Full variable domain (remainder filled in from reference TRBV2 and TRBJ2-3): EPEVTQTPSHQVTQMGQEVILRCVPISNHLYFYWYRQILGQKVEFLVSFYNNEISEKSEIFDDQFSVERPDGSNFTLKIRSTKLEDSAMYFCASSEGLAGDTDTQYFGPGTRLTVL.

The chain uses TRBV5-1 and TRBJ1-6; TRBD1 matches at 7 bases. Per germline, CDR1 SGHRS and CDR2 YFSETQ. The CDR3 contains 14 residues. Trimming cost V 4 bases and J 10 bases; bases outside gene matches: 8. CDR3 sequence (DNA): TGCGCCAGCAGCCCGACAGGGAGCGGGTCACCCCTCCACTTT. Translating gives CASSPTGSGSPLHF.

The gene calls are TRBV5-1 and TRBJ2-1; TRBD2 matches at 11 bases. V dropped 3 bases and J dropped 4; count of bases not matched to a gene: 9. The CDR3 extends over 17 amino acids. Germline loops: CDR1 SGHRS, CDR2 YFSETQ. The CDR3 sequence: CASSSGTSGEGYNEQFF. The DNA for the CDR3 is TGCGCCAGCAGCTCAGGGACTAGCGGAGAGGGTTACAATGAGCAGTTCTTC.

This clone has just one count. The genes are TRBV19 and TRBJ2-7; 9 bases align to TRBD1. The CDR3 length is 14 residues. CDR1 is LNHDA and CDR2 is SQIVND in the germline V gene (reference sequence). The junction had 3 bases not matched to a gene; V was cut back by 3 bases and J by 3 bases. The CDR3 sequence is CASSMADRGYEQYF. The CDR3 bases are TGTGCCAGTAGTATGGCGGACAGGGGCTACGAGCAGTACTTC.

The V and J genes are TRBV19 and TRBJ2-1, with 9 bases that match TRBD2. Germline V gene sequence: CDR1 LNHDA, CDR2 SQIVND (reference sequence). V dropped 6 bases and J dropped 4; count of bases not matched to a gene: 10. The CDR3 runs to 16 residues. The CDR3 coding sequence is TGTGCCAGTAGAGTCTCTCTAGCGGGATCGTACAATGAGCAGTTCTTC. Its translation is CASRVSLAGSYNEQFF.

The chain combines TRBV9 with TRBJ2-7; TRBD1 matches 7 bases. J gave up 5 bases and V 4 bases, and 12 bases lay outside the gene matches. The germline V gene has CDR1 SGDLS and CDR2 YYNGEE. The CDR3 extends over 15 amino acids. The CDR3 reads CASSLRGTGDHEQYF. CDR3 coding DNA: TGTGCCAGCAGCCTTCGGGGCACAGGGGACCACGAGCAGTACTTC.

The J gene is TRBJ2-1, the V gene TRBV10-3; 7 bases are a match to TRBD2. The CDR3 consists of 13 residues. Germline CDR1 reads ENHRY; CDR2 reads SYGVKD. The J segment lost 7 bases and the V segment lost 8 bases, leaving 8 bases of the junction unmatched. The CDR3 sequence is CAIRLADRNEQFF. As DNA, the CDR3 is TGTGCCATCCGACTAGCCGATAGGAATGAGCAGTTCTTC.

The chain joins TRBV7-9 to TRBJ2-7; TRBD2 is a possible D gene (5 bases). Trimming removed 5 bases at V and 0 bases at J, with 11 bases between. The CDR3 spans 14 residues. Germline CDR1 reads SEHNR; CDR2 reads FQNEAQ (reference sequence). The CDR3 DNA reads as TGTGCCAGCAGCCCAAAGGACTCCTCCTACGAGCAGTACTTC. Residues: CASSPKDSSYEQYF.

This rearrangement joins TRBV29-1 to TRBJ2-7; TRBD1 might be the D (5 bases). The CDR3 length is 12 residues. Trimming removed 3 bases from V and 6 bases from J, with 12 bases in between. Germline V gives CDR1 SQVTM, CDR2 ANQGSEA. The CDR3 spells CSVELTVSEQYF. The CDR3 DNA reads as TGCAGCGTTGAGTTGACAGTTTCCGAGCAGTACTTC.

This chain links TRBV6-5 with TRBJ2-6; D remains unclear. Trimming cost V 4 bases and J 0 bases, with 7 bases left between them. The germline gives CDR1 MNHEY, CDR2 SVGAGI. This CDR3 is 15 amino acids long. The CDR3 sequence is CASSLISSGANVLTF. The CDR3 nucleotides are TGTGCCAGCAGTTTAATTAGCTCTGGGGCCAACGTCCTGACTTTC.

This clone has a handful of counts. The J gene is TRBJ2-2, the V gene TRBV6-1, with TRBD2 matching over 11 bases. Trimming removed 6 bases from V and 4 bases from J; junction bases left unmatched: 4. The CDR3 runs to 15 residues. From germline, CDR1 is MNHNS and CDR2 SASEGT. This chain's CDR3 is CASRTSGDSTGELFF. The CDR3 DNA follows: TGTGCCAGCAGGACTAGCGGGGATAGCACCGGGGAGCTGTTTTTT.

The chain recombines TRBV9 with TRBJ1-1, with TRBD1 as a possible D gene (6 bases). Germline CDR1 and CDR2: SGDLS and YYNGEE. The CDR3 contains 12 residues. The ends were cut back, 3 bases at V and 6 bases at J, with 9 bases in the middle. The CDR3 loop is CASSDNRAEAFF. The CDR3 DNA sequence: TGTGCCAGCAGCGACAACAGGGCTGAAGCTTTCTTT.